The 13 T cell receptor beta chains presented below share a single source sample, sequenced in a study of Ad26.COV2.S vaccination and SARS-CoV-2 variants. Treatment in this sample: 15 to 20 received Ad26.COV2.S at low or high dose, single or two shots; 5 received placebo; per-sample allocation not given. Day 63 following the first vaccine or placebo injection was when the samples were taken. Data came from immunoSEQ multiplex PCR; TCRdb stores just in-frame clones and leaves some out. Here the sample spans under 500,000 clones, roughly 90% being singletons. The input for sequencing was peripheral blood, taken in a trial of Ad26.COV2.S vaccine versus placebo. The receptors derive from a person aged 18-65 years who received the Ad26.COV2.S COVID-19 vaccine or a placebo.

A single count supports this clone. Written as DNA, the CDR3 is TGTGCCAGTAGTATCGGGGACAACTCCTACAATGAGCAGTTCTTC. It encodes CASSIGDNSYNEQFF. The chain has TRBV19 and TRBJ2-1; tentative D call: TRBD1 (6 bases). Germline V gene lookup returns CDR1 LNHDA and CDR2 SQIVND (reference sequence). V lost 3 bases to trimming and J lost 0 bases, with 9 bases between them. This CDR3 is 15 amino acids long.

The rearrangement uses TRBV10-1 and TRBJ2-2; D unresolved. Germline V lookup: CDR1 WNHNN, CDR2 SYGVQD (reference sequence). The CDR3 consists of 12 residues. Trimming took off 8 bases at V and 7 bases at J, with 11 bases between the two ends. CDR3: CASQAGVGELFF. The CDR3 region has the DNA TGCGCCAGCCAGGCAGGAGTCGGGGAGCTGTTTTTT.

The chain employs TRBV5-1 and TRBJ2-3; 7 bases match TRBD2. The CDR3 consists of 17 residues. The J segment lost 1 base and the V segment lost 4 bases, leaving 12 bases of the junction unmatched. Germline values: CDR1 SGHRS, CDR2 YFSETQ. CDR3 nucleotides: TGCGCCAGCAGCGCCCCTTCGGGGGGTTCGGGCACAGATACGCAGTATTTT. This gives the protein CASSAPSGGSGTDTQYF.

This clone has just one count. DNA for the CDR3: TGTGCCAGCAGCAAAGGAGGCTCGGCGGACAGGAACCGAGATACGCAGTATTTT. Translating it yields CASSKGGSADRNRDTQYF. The V gene is TRBV21-1, the J gene TRBJ2-3; TRBD1, as called in the table, went unchecked against the DNA. TRBV21-1 is tagged as a pseudogene. The length of the CDR3 is 18 residues.

CDR3 loop: CASSLGTGVDGNTIYF. CDR3 sequence (DNA): TGTGCCAGCAGCTTAGGGACAGGGGTAGATGGAAACACCATATATTTT. This chain connects TRBV13 to TRBJ1-3, with 8 bases that match TRBD1. V dropped 0 bases and J dropped 3; count of bases not matched to a gene: 4. The CDR3 has 16 amino acids. Germline values: CDR1 PRHDT, CDR2 FYEKMQ (reference sequence).

The V call is TRBV21-1, the J call TRBJ1-3. TRBV21-1 is annotated as a pseudogene. The CDR3 is made up of 17 amino acids. The CDR3 here is CASSKWLGKEAIGTIYF. The CDR3 DNA is TGTGCCAGCAGCAAATGGCTGGGTAAAGAAGCGATCGGCACCATATATTTT.

The rearrangement uses TRBV30 and TRBJ1-6; TRBD1 aligns across 7 bases. J lost 11 bases, V lost 0 bases, and 10 bases had no gene match. Germline V gene sequence: CDR1 GTSNPN, CDR2 SVGIG (reference sequence). This CDR3 spans 15 amino acids. The CDR3 spells CAWSVLDRVVAPLHF. CDR3 sequence (DNA): TGTGCCTGGAGTGTACTCGACAGGGTAGTCGCACCCCTCCACTTT.

The chain has TRBV7-9 and TRBJ2-7, with D possibly TRBD2 on 5 matching bases. Per germline, CDR1 SEHNR and CDR2 FQNEAQ (reference sequence). Deletions cut 8 bases from V and 0 bases from J, with 17 bases between. CDR3 length: 15 amino acids. CDR3 DNA: TGTGCCAGCGTCGACTTAAAGCGGAGCTCCTACGAGCAGTACTTC. Amino acids: CASVDLKRSSYEQYF.

This chain connects TRBV4-3 to TRBJ1-6; maybe TRBD1 (6 bases). Germline CDR1 reads LGHNA; CDR2 reads YSLEER. The CDR3 runs 16 residues. V was pared by 0 bases and J by 9 bases, with 15 bases between. CDR3 nucleotides: TGCGCCAGCAGCCAAGATTTACGGGGGCGCGTTTCACCCCTCCACTTT. Translated: CASSQDLRGRVSPLHF.

This chain uses TRBV28 with TRBJ1-1; D not resolved. The length of the CDR3 is 16 residues. Germline-derived CDR1 and CDR2 are MDHEN and SYDVKM. For the CDR3, the DNA is TGTGCGGCCAGCAGTTTATGGCCCCCGGCAAACACTGAAGCTTTCTTT. This encodes CAASSLWPPANTEAFF.

This clone came up once. This chain connects TRBV7-2 to TRBJ2-3; no clear D gene. V lost 5 bases and J lost 1, with 7 bases in between. This CDR3 is built from 13 residues. Germline V gene lookup returns CDR1 SGHTA and CDR2 FQGNSA. As DNA, the CDR3 is TGTGCCAGCAGCACACGGGGCACAGATACGCAGTATTTT. Its protein is CASSTRGTDTQYF.

The chain has TRBV30 and TRBJ2-3; 14 nucleotides agree with TRBD2. V was pared by 1 base and J by 4 bases, with 4 bases of the junction left unmatched. The CDR3 has 16 amino acids. The germline CDR1 and CDR2 sequences are GTSNPN and SVGIG (reference sequence). CDR3 residues: CAWSEGLAGDADTQYF. The CDR3 bases are TGTGCCTGGAGTGAGGGACTAGCGGGGGACGCAGATACGCAGTATTTT.

The J gene is TRBJ2-3, the V gene TRBV7-2; D is undetermined. Germline V lookup: CDR1 SGHTA, CDR2 FQGNSA. V lost 3 bases, J lost 6 bases, and 13 bases lay in between. This CDR3 region has 14 residues. The CDR3, as DNA: TGTGCCAGCAGCTTTCTGACGTATGGGGATACGCAGTATTTT. This sequence encodes CASSFLTYGDTQYF.